One T cell receptor beta chain is described in this entry. At survey level, the immunoSEQ assay was run in its v3.0 version. The repertoire was sequenced with immunoSEQ multiplex PCR; TCRdb's copy has only in-frame clones and lacks some. Counted here are about 35,000 clones, roughly 80% occurring once; the ten biggest clones make up roughly 7.1%. The sample is drawn from a study of long-term antiretroviral therapy in people with HIV. The CDR3 is 14 amino acids. CDR1 is SGHVS and CDR2 is FNYEAQ in the germline V gene. V lost 5 bases, J lost 5 bases, and 15 bases lay in between. This TCR derives from a woman in her 50s with HIV. The source was unsorted PBMCs, collected 2 years after starting antiretroviral therapy. The chain uses TRBV7-6 and TRBJ2-5, with D perhaps being TRBD1 or TRBD2 (6 bases each). CDR3 DNA sequence: TGTGCCAGCAGCGCTAACAGGGAGGTGGAGACCCAGTACTTC. It translates to CASSANREVETQYF. Together with reference TRBV7-6 and TRBJ2-5, the CDR3 gives the full variable domain: GAGVSQSPRYKVTKRGQDVALRCDPISGHVSLYWYRQALGQGPEFLTYFNYEAQQDKSGLPNDRFSAERPEGSISTLTIQRTEQRDSAMYRCASSANREVETQYFGPGTRLLVL.